Sequencing of this T cell receptor (beta chain) was carried out in a study of cytomegalovirus exposure and HLA in healthy donors. Trimming stripped 7 bases from V and 6 bases from J, with 25 bases between. Germline V gene data show CDR1 as SGHTA and CDR2 as FQGNSA. The CDR3 length is 16 residues. The study ran its PCR with 60 Vbeta and 13 Jbeta primers. Sequenced by immunoSEQ multiplex PCR; TCRdb stores in-frame clones only, minus some. The sample lists 130,000 or so clones, roughly 70% seen once, with around 7% in the top ten. The sequencing sample was made of PBMCs. The chain employs TRBV7-2 and TRBJ2-7; a possible D gene is TRBD1 (6 bases). The receptor comes from a man in his forties or fifties in good health and CMV-seropositive. CDR3 amino acids: CASTLQAQGLPGEQYF. CDR3 DNA sequence: TGTGCCAGCACCCTACAGGCTCAGGGGCTACCGGGCGAGCAGTACTTC.